This TCR beta chain was sequenced for a study of CD8 T cells in Susac syndrome. The CDR3 is 14 residues long. V lost 7 bases to trimming and J lost 4 bases, with 16 bases between them. Germline V gene lookup returns CDR1 MDHEN and CDR2 SYDVKM. RNA, at about 0.45 to 1 ug, was reverse transcribed with random hexamers. A multiplex approach, immunoSEQ multiplex PCR, amplified TCR beta CDR3 across 54 Vbeta and 13 Jbeta. TCRdb redid the calling of the immunoSEQ multiplex PCR reads with MiXCR, one entry per CDR3 protein. The sample has fewer than 200,000 distinct CDR3 sequences; approximately 94% are singletons. Sequencing of TCR beta drew on CD8+ and CD4+ T cells from blood. TEMRA cells were FACS-enriched, unlike CD8+ and CD4+ T cells, which were negatively isolated.

Input material: CD4+ T cells from PBMCs. The TCR comes from a human donor in good health. The chain carries TRBV28 and TRBJ1-2; no reliable D call. The CDR3 nucleotides read TGTGCCAGCATAAGTGAAAGTGGGCGCTATGGCTACACCTTC. Translated, it gives CASISESGRYGYTF.